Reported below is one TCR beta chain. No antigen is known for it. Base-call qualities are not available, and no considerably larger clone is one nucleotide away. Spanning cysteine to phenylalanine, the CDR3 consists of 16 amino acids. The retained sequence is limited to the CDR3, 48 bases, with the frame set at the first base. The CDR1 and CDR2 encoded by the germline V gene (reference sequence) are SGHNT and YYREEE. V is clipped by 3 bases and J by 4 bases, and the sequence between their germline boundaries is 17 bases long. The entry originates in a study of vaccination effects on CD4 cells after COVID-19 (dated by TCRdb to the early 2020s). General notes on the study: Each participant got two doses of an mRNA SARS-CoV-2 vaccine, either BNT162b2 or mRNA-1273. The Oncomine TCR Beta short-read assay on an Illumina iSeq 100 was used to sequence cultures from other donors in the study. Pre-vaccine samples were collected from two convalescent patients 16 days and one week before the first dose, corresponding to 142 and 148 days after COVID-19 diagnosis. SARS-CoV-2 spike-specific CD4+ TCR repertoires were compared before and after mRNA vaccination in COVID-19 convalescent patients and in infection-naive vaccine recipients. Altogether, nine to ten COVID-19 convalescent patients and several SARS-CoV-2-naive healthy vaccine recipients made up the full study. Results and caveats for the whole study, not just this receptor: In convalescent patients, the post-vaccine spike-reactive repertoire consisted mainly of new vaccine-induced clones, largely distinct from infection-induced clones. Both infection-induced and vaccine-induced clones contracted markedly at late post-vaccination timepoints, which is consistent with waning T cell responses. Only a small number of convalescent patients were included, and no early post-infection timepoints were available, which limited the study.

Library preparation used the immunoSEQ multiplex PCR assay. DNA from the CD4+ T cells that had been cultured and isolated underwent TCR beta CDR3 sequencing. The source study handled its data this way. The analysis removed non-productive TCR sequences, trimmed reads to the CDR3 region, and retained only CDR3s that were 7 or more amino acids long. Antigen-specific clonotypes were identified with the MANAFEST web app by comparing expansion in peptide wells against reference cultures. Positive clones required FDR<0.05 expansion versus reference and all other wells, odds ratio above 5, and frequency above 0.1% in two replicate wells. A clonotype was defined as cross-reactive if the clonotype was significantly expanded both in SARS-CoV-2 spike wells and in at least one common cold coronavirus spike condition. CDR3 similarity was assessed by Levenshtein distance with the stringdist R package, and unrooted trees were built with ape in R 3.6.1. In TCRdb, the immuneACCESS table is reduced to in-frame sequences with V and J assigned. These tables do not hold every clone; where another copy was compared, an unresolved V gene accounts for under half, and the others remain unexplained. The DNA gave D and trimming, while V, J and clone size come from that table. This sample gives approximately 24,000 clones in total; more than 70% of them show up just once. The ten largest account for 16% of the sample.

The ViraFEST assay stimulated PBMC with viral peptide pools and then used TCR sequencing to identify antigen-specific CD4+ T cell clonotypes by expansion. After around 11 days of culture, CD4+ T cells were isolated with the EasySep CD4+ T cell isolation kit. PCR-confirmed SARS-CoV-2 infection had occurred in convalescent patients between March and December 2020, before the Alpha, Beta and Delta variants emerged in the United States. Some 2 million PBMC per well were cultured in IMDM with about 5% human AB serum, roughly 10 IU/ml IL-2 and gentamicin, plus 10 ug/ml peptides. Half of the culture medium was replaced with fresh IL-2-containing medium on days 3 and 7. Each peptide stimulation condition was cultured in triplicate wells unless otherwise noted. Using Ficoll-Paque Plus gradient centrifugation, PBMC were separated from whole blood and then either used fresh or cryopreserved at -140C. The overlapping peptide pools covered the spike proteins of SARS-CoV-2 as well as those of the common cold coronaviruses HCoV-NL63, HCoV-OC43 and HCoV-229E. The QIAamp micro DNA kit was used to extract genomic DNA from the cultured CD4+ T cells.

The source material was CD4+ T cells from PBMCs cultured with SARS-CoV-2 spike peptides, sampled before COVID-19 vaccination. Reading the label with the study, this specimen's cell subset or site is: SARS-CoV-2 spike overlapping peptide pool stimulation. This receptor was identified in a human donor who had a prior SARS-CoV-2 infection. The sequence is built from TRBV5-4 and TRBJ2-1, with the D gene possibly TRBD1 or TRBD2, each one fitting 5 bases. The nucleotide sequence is TGTGCCAGCAGCTCCGCCGGGACGGCCACTTACAATGAGCAGTTCTTC. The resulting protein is CASSSAGTATYNEQFF.